What follows describes a single T cell receptor (beta chain). The CDR3 sequence is 15 residues long. The V gene lost 1 base and the J gene lost 0 bases, with 9 bases spanning the gap. Looked up from germline, CDR1 is MGHRA and CDR2 is YSYEKL. 13 Jbeta primers and 60 Vbeta primers were used for the PCR. Sequencing used immunoSEQ multiplex PCR; TCRdb keeps in-frame clones, though not all of them. The sample has some 120,000 clones, approximately 81% seen once. This sample was included in a study of cytomegalovirus exposure and HLA in healthy donors. The specimen was PBMCs. J is TRBJ1-1 and V is TRBV4-1; D may be TRBD1 (6 bases). This TCR came from a woman between 40 and 50 years old in good health and CMV-seronegative. The CDR3 sequence is CASSQVKGVNTEAFF. In nucleotides, the CDR3 is TGCGCCAGCAGCCAAGTAAAGGGGGTGAACACTGAAGCTTTCTTT.